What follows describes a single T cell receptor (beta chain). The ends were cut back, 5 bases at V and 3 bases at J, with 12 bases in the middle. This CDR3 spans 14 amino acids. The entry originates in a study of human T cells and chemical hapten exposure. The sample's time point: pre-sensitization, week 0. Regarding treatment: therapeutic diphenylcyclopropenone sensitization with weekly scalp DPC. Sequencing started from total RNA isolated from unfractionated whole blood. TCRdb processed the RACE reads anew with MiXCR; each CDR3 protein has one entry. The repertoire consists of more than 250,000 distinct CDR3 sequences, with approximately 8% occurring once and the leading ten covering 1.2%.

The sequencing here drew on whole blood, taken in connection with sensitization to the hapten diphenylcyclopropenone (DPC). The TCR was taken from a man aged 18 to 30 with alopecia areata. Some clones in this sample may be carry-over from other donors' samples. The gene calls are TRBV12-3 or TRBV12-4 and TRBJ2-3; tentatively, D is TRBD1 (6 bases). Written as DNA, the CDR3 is TGTGCCAGCAGTCCCAGACAGGTTACAGATACGCAGTATTTT. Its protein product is CASSPRQVTDTQYF.